This T cell receptor beta chain is from a study of T cell clonality in common variable immunodeficiency. Overall study results and limits: Reportedly, TCR beta sequences from common variable immunodeficiency showed fewer deletions and N-nucleotide insertions.

The CDR3 consists of 11 residues. V lost 5 bases to trimming and J lost 8 bases, with 7 bases between them. Looked up from germline, CDR1 is SGHTA and CDR2 is FQGNSA. Generated by immunoSEQ multiplex PCR, the TCRdb table keeps only in-frame clones and is missing some. Observed in the sample are tens of thousands of clones, none of them singletons. This clone was recorded many times. Its antigen remains unknown. The read ends 3 residues before the CDR3 terminus; that terminus is restored from the germline J gene. The V and J genes are TRBV7-2 and TRBJ2-1; D not certain. This TCR came from a human donor with common variable immunodeficiency. The source material was peripheral blood mononuclear cells. The CDR3 DNA, read in part, is TGTGCCAGCAGCATAAGGCATGAG. Protein sequence: CASSIRHE. The complete CDR3 sequence is CASSIRHEQFF.